This TCR beta chain was recovered during a study of T cell changes during pregnancy in multiple sclerosis. The CDR3 contains 18 residues. Germline CDR1 reads MNHEY; CDR2 reads SMNVEV (reference sequence). V dropped 3 bases and J dropped 9; count of bases not matched to a gene: 13. The assay was immunoSEQ multiplex PCR, and TCRdb's table has in-frame clones only and misses some. Of roughly 110,000 clones listed, about 89% are singletons. This rearrangement joins TRBV27 to TRBJ2-1, with TRBD2 identical over 14 bases. The TCR sequence derives from a female donor with multiple sclerosis, enrolled in a pregnancy study. The sample here was peripheral blood, taken before pregnancy. The DNA of the CDR3 is TGTGCCAGCAGTTTGGTGACACCGGGACTAGCGGGAGAAGGTGAGCAGTTCTTC. Amino acids: CASSLVTPGLAGEGEQFF.